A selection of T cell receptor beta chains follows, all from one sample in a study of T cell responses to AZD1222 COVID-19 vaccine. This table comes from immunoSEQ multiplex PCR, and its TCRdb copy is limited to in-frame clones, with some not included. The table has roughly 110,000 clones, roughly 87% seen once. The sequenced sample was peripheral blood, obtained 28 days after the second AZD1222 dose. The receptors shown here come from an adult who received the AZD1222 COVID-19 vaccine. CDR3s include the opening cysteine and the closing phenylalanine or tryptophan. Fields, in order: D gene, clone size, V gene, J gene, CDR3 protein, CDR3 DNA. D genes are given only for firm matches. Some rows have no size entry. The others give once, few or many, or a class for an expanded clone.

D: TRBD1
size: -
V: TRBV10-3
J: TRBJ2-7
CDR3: CAISDPGTDLYEQYF
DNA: TGTGCCATCAGTGACCCCGGGACAGACCTCTACGAGCAGTACTTC

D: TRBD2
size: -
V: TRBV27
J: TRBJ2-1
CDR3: CASLGLAGSNEQFF
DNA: TGTGCCAGCTTGGGACTAGCGGGGAGCAATGAGCAGTTCTTC

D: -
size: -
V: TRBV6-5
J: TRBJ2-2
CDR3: CASSTGAKRPGELFF
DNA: TGTGCCAGCAGCACCGGGGCAAAACGTCCCGGGGAGCTGTTTTTT

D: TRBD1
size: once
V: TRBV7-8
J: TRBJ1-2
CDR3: CASSLRDSFEGYTF
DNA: TGTGCCAGCAGCTTACGGGACAGCTTTGAAGGCTACACCTTC

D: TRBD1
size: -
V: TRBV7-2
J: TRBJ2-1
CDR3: CASSLTGLEKQFF
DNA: TGTGCCAGCAGCTTGACAGGGCTAGAGAAGCAGTTCTTC

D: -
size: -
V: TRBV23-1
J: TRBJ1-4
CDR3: CASQRRKGRPANEKLFF
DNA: TGCGCCAGCCAGCGAAGAAAGGGGCGACCGGCTAATGAAAAACTGTTTTTT

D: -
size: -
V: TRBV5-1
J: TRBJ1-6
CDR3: CASMSSYNSPLHF
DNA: TGCGCCAGCATGAGCTCCTATAATTCACCCCTCCACTTT

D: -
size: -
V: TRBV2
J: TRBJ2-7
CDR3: CASSEAFSGDRHEQYF
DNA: TGTGCCAGCAGTGAAGCTTTTTCAGGGGACCGCCACGAGCAGTACTTC

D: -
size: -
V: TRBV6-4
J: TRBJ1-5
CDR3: CASSSETQQPQHF
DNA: TGTGCCAGCAGTTCGGAGACCCAGCAGCCCCAGCATTTT

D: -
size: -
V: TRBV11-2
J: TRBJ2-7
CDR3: CASSLATVNEQYF
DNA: TGTGCCAGCAGCTTAGCCACGGTAAACGAGCAGTACTTC

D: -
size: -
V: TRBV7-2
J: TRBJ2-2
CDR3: CASSLGLAGELFF
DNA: TGTGCCAGCAGCTTAGGACTTGCCGGGGAGCTGTTTTTT

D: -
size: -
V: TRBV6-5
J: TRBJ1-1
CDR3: CASSYGHTDTEAFF
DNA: TGTGCCAGCAGTTACGGCCACACAGACACTGAAGCTTTCTTT

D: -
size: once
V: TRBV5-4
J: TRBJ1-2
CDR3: CASSLAPPTGRLGYGYTF
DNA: TGTGCCAGCAGCTTGGCCCCCCCTACAGGGAGGCTTGGCTATGGCTACACCTTC

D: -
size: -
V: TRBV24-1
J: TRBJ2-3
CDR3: CATSDPRLPRDTQYF
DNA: TGTGCCACCAGTGATCCCCGACTCCCGCGGGATACGCAGTATTTT

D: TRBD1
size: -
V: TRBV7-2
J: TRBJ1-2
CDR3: CASSRSTGSPNYGYTF
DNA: TGTGCCAGCAGCCGCTCGACAGGGTCCCCTAACTATGGCTACACCTTC

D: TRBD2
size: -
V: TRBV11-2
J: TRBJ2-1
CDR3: CASSLMEAGASYNEQFF
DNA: TGTGCCAGCAGCTTAATGGAAGCGGGGGCCTCCTACAATGAGCAGTTCTTC

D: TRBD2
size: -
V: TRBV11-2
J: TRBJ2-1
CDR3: CASNKRGTRVNEQFF
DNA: TGTGCCAGCAACAAGCGGGGGACAAGAGTGAATGAGCAGTTCTTC

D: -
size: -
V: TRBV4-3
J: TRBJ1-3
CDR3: CASSQDLKGLGNTIYF
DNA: TGCGCCAGCAGCCAAGATCTCAAGGGATTGGGAAACACCATATATTTT

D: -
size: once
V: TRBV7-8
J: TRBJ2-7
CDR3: CASSLDKGGFRSYEQYF
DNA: TGTGCCAGCAGCTTAGATAAGGGGGGGTTTAGGTCCTACGAGCAGTACTTC

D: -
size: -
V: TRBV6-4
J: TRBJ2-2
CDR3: CASSEGQGGTGELFF
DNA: TGTGCCAGCAGTGAGGGCCAGGGAGGAACCGGGGAGCTGTTTTTT

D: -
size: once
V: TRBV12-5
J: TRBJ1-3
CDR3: CASGSIPLDSGNTIYF
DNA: TGTGCTAGTGGTTCCATTCCCCTGGATTCTGGAAACACCATATATTTT

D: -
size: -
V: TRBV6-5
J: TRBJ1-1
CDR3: CASREGGNTEAFF
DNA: TGTGCCAGCAGAGAGGGAGGAAACACTGAAGCTTTCTTT

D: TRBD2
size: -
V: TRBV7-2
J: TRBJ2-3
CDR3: CASISRPTSGGTDTQYF
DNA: TGTGCCAGCATCTCAAGACCGACTAGCGGGGGGACAGATACGCAGTATTTT

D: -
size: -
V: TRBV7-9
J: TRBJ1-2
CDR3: CASSPPGGDYGYTF
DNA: TGTGCCAGCAGCCCCCCGGGGGGGGACTATGGCTACACCTTC

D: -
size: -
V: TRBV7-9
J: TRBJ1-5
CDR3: CASSLASGNQPQHF
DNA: TGTGCCAGCAGCTTAGCTAGCGGTAATCAGCCCCAGCATTTT

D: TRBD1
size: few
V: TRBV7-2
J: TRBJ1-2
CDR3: CASSPPPRQGGGYTF
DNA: TGTGCCAGCAGCCCACCTCCTCGACAGGGCGGCGGCTACACCTTC